These 12 T cell receptor beta chains came from one sample sequenced in a study of shared clonotypes between healthy human individuals. Some clones are missing from TCRdb's copy, which holds only in-frame ones; the method was immunoSEQ multiplex PCR. The table includes approximately 2,300,000 clones, roughly 90% detected once. The material sequenced was naive CD4+ T cells from PBMCs. Subset given: CD45RA+ positively selected. The receptors come from a man younger than 35 in good health. Some clones in this sample may be carry-over from other donors' samples.

The chain employs TRBV7-2 and TRBJ1-1, with a possible D match to TRBD1 (6 bases). Germline V gene data show CDR1 as SGHTA and CDR2 as FQGNSA. The CDR3 is 14 amino acids. V lost 3 bases to trimming and J lost 7 bases, with 15 bases between them. The DNA for the CDR3 is TGTGCCAGCAGCTTTAACAGGGATCCCGGTGAAGCTTTCTTT. Its translation: CASSFNRDPGEAFF.

The chain uses TRBV6-6 and TRBJ2-7, with D perhaps given as TRBD1 or TRBD2 (6 bases each). The CDR3 loop spans 14 amino acids. Trimming cost V 6 bases and J 2 bases, with 14 bases left between them. Germline values: CDR1 MNHNY, CDR2 SVGAGI (reference sequence). CDR3 region: CASREIGGPYEQYF. In nucleotides, the CDR3 is TGTGCCAGCAGGGAAATAGGGGGGCCCTACGAGCAGTACTTC.

This clone was observed once. The chain joins TRBV7-2 to TRBJ2-7; D gene uncertain. The CDR3 spans 12 residues. The germline gives CDR1 SGHTA, CDR2 FQGNSA. Trimming removed 4 bases at V and 5 bases at J, with 9 bases between. CDR3 nucleotide sequence: TGTGCCAGCAGCTCAAGTCGCCACGAGCAGTACTTC. This codes for CASSSSRHEQYF.

The V gene is TRBV6-1, the J gene TRBJ2-7; TRBD1 or TRBD2 may be the D gene (6 bases each). In germline, CDR1 is MNHNS, CDR2 SASEGT. The CDR3 contains 12 residues. V was trimmed by 10 bases and J by 3 bases, leaving 13 bases between them. In DNA, the CDR3 is TGTGCCACCGGGGGCGGGTTCTACGAGCAGTACTTC. Residues: CATGGGFYEQYF.

The genes are TRBV2 and TRBJ2-1, with D unclear. This CDR3 contains 12 residues. V lost 6 bases, J lost 8 bases, and 11 bases lay in between. CDR1 SNHLY and CDR2 FYNNEI come from the germline V gene. CDR3 nucleotides: TGTGCCAGCAGACTCAACTCGGATGAGCAGTTCTTC. Residues: CASRLNSDEQFF.

The V and J genes are TRBV4-3 and TRBJ1-4; a possible D gene is TRBD1 (6 bases). Germline V lookup: CDR1 LGHNA, CDR2 YSLEER. This CDR3 has 15 amino acids. V gave up 5 bases and J gave up 6 bases, with 16 bases separating them. This CDR3 reads CASSGGARHYEKLFF. The DNA for the CDR3 is TGCGCCAGCAGCGGGGGGGCACGGCACTATGAAAAACTGTTTTTT.

This chain links TRBV6-1 with TRBJ1-6, with D unclear. CDR1 is MNHNS and CDR2 is SASEGT in the germline V gene. V gave up 2 bases and J gave up 10 bases, with 3 bases separating them. This CDR3 is 11 amino acids long. CDR3 DNA: TGTGCCAGCAGTGAAAAGTCACCCCTCCACTTT. Protein sequence: CASSEKSPLHF.

The genes are TRBV7-2 and TRBJ1-3; no clear D gene. Germline V gene data show CDR1 as SGHTA and CDR2 as FQGNSA. This CDR3 is built from 13 residues. Trimming removed 7 bases at V and 5 bases at J, with 12 bases between. The CDR3 nucleotides read TGTGCCAGCACCATGGGTGGTCGAAACACCATATATTTT. This codes for CASTMGGRNTIYF.

The chain combines TRBV9 with TRBJ1-2; 8 bases align to TRBD1. Losses at the gene ends were 3 bases for V and 8 bases for J; bases not matched to a gene: 15. CDR1 and CDR2 (germline): SGDLS, YYNGEE. The CDR3 sequence is 16 residues long. This CDR3 reads CASSALTSDREEGYTF. Written as DNA, the CDR3 is TGTGCCAGCAGCGCCCTTACTTCGGACAGGGAGGAAGGCTACACCTTC.

The chain is built from TRBV18 and TRBJ1-1, with D possibly matching TRBD1 (5 bases). V was shortened by 1 base and J by 3 bases, with 9 bases between the two germline ends. The length of the CDR3 is 14 residues. From germline, CDR1 is KGHSH and CDR2 LQKENI. The CDR3 nucleotides are TGTGCCAGCTCACCACTTTTAGGGGACACTGAAGCTTTCTTT. Amino acids: CASSPLLGDTEAFF.

The chain has TRBV5-1 and TRBJ2-7; 8 nucleotides align to TRBD1. CDR3 length equals 15 residues. With V trimmed by 0 bases and J by 3 bases, 5 bases remained unmatched. Germline CDR1 SGHRS, CDR2 YFSETQ. CDR3 sequence (DNA): TGCGCCAGCAGCTTGGATGGACAGGGAGACTACGAGCAGTACTTC. Amino acids: CASSLDGQGDYEQYF.

In this sample, this clone turned up once. The chain combines TRBV2 with TRBJ1-2; D unresolved. Trimming cost V 6 bases and J 6 bases, with 14 bases left between them. In germline, CDR1 is SNHLY, CDR2 FYNNEI. The CDR3 length is 13 residues. Written as DNA, the CDR3 is TGTGCCAGCAGCTTTCCGTTGGGCAATGGCTACACCTTC. Its translation is CASSFPLGNGYTF.